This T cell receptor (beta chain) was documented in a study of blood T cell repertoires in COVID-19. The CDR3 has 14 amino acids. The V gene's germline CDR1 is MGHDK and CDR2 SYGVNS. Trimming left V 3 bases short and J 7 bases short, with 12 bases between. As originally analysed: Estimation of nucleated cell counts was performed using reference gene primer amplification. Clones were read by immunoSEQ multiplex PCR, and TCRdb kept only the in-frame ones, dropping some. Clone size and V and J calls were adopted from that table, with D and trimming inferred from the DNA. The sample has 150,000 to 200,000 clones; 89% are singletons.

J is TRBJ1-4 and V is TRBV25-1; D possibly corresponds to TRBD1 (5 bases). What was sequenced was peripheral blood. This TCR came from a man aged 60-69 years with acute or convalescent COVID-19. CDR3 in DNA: TGTGCCAGCAGTGAGGCAGGGTCTCGTGAAAAACTGTTTTTT. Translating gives CASSEAGSREKLFF.